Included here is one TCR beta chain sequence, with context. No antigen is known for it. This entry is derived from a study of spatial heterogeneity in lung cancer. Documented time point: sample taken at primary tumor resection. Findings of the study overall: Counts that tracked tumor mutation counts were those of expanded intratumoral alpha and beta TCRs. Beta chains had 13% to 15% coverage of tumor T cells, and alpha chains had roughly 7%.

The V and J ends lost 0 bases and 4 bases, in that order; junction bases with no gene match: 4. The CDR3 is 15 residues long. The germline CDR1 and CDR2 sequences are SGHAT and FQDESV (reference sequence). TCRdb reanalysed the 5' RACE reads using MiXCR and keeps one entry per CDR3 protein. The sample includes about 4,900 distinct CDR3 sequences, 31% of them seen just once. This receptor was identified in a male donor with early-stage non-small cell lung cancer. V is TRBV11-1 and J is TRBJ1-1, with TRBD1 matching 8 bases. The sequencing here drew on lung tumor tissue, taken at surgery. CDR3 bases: TGTGCCAGCAGCTTAGCGCAGGGGGCGGGCACTGAAGCTTTCTTT. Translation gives CASSLAQGAGTEAFF.